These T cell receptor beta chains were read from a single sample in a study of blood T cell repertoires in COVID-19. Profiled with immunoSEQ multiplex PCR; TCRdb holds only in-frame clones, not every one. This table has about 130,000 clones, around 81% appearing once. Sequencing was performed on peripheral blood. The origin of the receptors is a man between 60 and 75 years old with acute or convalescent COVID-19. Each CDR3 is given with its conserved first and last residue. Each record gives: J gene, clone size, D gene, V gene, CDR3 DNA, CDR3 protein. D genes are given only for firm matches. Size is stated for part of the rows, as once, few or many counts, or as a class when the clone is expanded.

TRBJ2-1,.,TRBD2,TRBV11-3,TGTGCCAGCAGCTTGAAAGGTACTAGCGGTTACAATGAGCAGTTCTTC,CASSLKGTSGYNEQFF
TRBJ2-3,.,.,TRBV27,TGTGCCAGCAGTTCGTGGAAGACTAGCACAGATACGCAGTATTTT,CASSSWKTSTDTQYF
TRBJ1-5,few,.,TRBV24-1,TGTGCCACCAGTGATGCGGGACGGGGACTGCATTTT,CATSDAGRGLHF
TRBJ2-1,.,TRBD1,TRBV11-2,TGTGCCAGCAGCCACAGGGGGCGAGTGGACAATGAGCAGTTCTTC,CASSHRGRVDNEQFF
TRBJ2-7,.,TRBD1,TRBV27,TGTGCCAGCAGTCCCCTGACAGGGGTCAGCTCCTACGAGCAGTACTTC,CASSPLTGVSSYEQYF
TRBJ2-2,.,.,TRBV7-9,TGTGGGTCAGATGGCACCGGGGAGCTGTTTTTT,CGSDGTGELFF
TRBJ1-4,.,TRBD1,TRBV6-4,TGTGCCAAGCGCCGAGGGACAGTTAATGAAAAACTGTTTTTT,CAKRRGTVNEKLFF
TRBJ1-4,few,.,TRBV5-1,TGCGCCAGCAGCATAAGACAGTTCGGTGAAAAACTGTTTTTT,CASSIRQFGEKLFF
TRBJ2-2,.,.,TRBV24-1,TGTGCCACCGGGAGAGGATTAGCCGGACGGGGCACCGGGGAGCTGTTTTTT,CATGRGLAGRGTGELFF
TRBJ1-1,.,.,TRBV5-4,TGTGCCAGCAGCTTGGATTTCAGGGATGGGAACACTGAAGCTTTCTTT,CASSLDFRDGNTEAFF
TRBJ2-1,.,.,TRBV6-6,TGTGCCAGCAGTTCCCCCGCAGGGGAATCCTACAATGAGCAGTTCTTC,CASSSPAGESYNEQFF
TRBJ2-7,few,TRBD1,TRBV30,TGTGCCTGGAGTCGCAGGGGGCTCTACGAGCAGTACTTC,CAWSRRGLYEQYF
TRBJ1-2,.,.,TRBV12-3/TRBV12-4,TGTGCCAGCAGTTTTAACCAACCCAGGGGCTACACCTTC,CASSFNQPRGYTF
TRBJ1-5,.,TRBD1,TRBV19,TGTGCCAGTAGGGACAGGATCAATCAGCCCCAGCATTTT,CASRDRINQPQHF
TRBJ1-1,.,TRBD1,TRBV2,TGTGCCAGCAGTGAATGGACAGGGGGAGAAGCTTTCTTT,CASSEWTGGEAFF
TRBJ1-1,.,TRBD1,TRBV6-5,TGTGCCAGCAGTTACTCCGTGGCAGGGGGGAACACTGAAGCTTTCTTT,CASSYSVAGGNTEAFF
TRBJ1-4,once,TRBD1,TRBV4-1,TGCGCCAGCAGCCAAGAGGGACAGGGGAATGAAAAACTGTTTTTT,CASSQEGQGNEKLFF
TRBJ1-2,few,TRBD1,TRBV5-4,TGTGCCAGCAGCTTGGCCGGACAGGGGTTGGGTGGCTACACCTTC,CASSLAGQGLGGYTF
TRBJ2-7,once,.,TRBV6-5,TGTGCCAGCAGTTACGGGGGCACTTCTACCTACGAGCAGTACTTC,CASSYGGTSTYEQYF
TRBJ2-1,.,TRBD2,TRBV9,TGTGCCAGCAGCCCCCGGGGTCTAGCGGTTTACGGGCCCTCCTACAATGAGCAGTTCTTC,CASSPRGLAVYGPSYNEQFF
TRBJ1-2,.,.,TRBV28,TGTGCCAGCAGTTTACCCCCCGGGACATACTACACCTTC,CASSLPPGTYYTF
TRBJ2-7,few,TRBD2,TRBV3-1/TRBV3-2,TGTGCCAGCAGCCTGCGGGAGGGCGTCTACGAGCAGTACTTC,CASSLREGVYEQYF
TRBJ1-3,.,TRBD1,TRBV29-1,TGCAGTGCACGGACAGGGGACACCATATATTTT,CSARTGDTIYF
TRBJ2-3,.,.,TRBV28,TGTGCCAGCAGTCTGGGACTCCATACGCAGTATTTT,CASSLGLHTQYF
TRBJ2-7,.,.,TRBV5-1,TGCGCCAGCAATAATCTAGAGTCCTACGAGCAGTACTTC,CASNNLESYEQYF
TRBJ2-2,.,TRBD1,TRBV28,TGTGCCAGCAGTTCAGGGGGCGCAAACACCGGGGAGCTGTTTTTT,CASSSGGANTGELFF
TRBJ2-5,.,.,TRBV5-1,TGCGCCAGCAGCTTTGGCGGGAACCAAGAGACCCAGTACTTC,CASSFGGNQETQYF
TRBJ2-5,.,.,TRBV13,TGTGCCAGCAGCTTAGGCCTAAGTAACTCGGAGACCCAGTACTTC,CASSLGLSNSETQYF
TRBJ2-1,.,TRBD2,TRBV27,TGTGCCAGCAGCCCGGGAGGTAATGAGCAGTTCTTC,CASSPGGNEQFF
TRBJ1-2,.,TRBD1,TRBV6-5,TGTGCCAGCAGTAAACAGGGGTCCTATGGCTACACCTTC,CASSKQGSYGYTF
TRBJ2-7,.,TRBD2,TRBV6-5,TGTGCCAGCAGTTACTCGCCTAGCGGGAGGGCGTACGAGCAGTACTTC,CASSYSPSGRAYEQYF
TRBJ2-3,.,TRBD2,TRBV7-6,TGTGCCAGCAGCTTAGCGCCATATAGCGGGAGCACAGATACGCAGTATTTT,CASSLAPYSGSTDTQYF
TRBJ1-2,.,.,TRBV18,TGTGCCAGCTCACCAACGGGGGGGCTGTTGGGCTATGGCTACACCTTC,CASSPTGGLLGYGYTF
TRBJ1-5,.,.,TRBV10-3,TGTGCCATCAGTGAGTCGTCGCCACGGAGTTACAGCAATCAGCCCCAGCATTTT,CAISESSPRSYSNQPQHF
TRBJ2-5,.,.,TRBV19,TGTGCCAGTACCCTGGACAGGGAGGGGGGGACCCAGTACTTC,CASTLDREGGTQYF
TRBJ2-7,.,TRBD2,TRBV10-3,TGTGCCATCTCATGGCCCAGTGGCGGGAGATCCTACGAGCAGTACTTC,CAISWPSGGRSYEQYF
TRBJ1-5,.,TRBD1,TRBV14,TGTGCCAGCGAAACCCGGACAGGGATTCGTAGCAATCAGCCCCAGCATTTT,CASETRTGIRSNQPQHF
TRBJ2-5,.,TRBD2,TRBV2,TGTGCCAGCAGGGGGACTAGCGGACAAGAGACCCAGTACTTC,CASRGTSGQETQYF
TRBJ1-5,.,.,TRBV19,TGTGCCAGTAGTATCATACCAGGGCTAAATCAGCCCCAGCATTTT,CASSIIPGLNQPQHF
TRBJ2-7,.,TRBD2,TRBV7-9,TGTGCCAGCACCAAAGCGGCGACTAGCGGTTCCTACGAGCAGTACTTC,CASTKAATSGSYEQYF
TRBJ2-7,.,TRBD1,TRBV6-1,TGTGCCAGCAGTGAAGCCGGGGGTGGCAGGGGGCAGAGCGAGCAGTACTTC,CASSEAGGGRGQSEQYF
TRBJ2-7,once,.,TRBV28,TGTGCCAGCACCGACCGGGACAACTCCTACGAGCAGTACTTC,CASTDRDNSYEQYF
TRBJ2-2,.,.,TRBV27,TGTGCCAGCAGTCGGGGGAACAGGGGTACCGGGGAGCTGTTTTTT,CASSRGNRGTGELFF
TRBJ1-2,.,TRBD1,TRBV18,TGTGCCAGCTCACCAATGACCCCGGGACAGGGGACCTATGGCTACACCTTC,CASSPMTPGQGTYGYTF
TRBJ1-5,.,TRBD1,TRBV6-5,TGTGCCAGCACTCGCCGTCAGGGGGGGCCCCAGCATTTT,CASTRRQGGPQHF
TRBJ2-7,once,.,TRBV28,TGTGCCAGCAGTTCCGGACAGCCTATACCCGAGCAGTACTTC,CASSSGQPIPEQYF
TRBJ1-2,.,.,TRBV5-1,TGCGCCAGCAGTATTGAGTTTCCCGGGGGGAACTATGGCTACACCTTC,CASSIEFPGGNYGYTF
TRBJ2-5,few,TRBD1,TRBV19,TGTGCCAGTAGTAGGGACAGGTTTTACGAGACCCAGTACTTC,CASSRDRFYETQYF
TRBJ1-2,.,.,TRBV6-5,TGTGCCAGCATCTCTACTCTCGCAAACTATGGCTACACCTTC,CASISTLANYGYTF
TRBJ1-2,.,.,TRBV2,TGTGCCAGCAGTGGGACAGAGAACTATGGCTACACCTTC,CASSGTENYGYTF
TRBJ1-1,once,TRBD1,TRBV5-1,TGCGCCAGCAGCAAGGGACAGGGGGACACTGAAGCTTTCTTT,CASSKGQGDTEAFF
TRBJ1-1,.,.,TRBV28,TGTGCCAGCAGTTCCCCCTGGAGGCGGGCTCGCACTGAAGCTTTCTTT,CASSSPWRRARTEAFF
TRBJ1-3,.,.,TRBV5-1,TGCGCCAGCAGCCCCCCGGACAGCGGAAACACCATATATTTT,CASSPPDSGNTIYF